This T cell receptor beta chain stems from a study of human T cells and chemical hapten exposure. Study summary: Variation in per-sample TCR yields came mainly from small pooled library volume differences. Findings of the study overall: Sensitizing to DPC left TCRs with a frequency above 1 in 1000 unaltered.

The CDR3 has 16 residues. Germline V gene lookup returns CDR1 KGHSH and CDR2 LQKENI. Trimming took 1 base from V and 1 from J, leaving 14 bases between them. Unique molecular identifiers were affixed to discrete cDNA molecules within the library. Methods used by the authors: Sequenced samples showed a median of approximately 100,000 TCRs each, with counts running from around 24,000 to 710,000. TCRdb itself ran the RACE reads through MiXCR, one entry per CDR3 protein. These V and J calls derive from TCRdb rather than the authors' analysis. This table holds around 45,000 distinct CDR3 sequences, approximately 4.8% found once. This clonotype was counted a few times. Its antigen is currently unknown. Sample time point: healthy volunteer bleed at 2 weeks. The study extracted total RNA from unfractionated whole blood.

This clonotype originated in a human donor in good health. Some clones in this sample may be carry-over from other donors' samples. The sample taken for sequencing was whole blood. V usage is TRBV18 and J usage is TRBJ2-7; TRBD1 is a possible D gene (5 bases). CDR3 sequence reads: CASSPRVAGPSYEQYF. CDR3 bases: TGTGCCAGCTCACCACGGGTGGCAGGGCCTTCCTACGAGCAGTACTTC.